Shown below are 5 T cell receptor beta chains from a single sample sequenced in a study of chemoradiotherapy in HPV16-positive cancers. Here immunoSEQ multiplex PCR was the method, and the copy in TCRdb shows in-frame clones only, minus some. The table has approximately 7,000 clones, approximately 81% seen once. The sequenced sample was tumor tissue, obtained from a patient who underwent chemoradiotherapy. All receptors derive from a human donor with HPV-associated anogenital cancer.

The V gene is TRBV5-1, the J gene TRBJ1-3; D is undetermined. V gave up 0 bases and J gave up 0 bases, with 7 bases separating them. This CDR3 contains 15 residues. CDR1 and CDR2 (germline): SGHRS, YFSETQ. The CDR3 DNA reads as TGCGCCAGCAGCTTGGAAGGGTCCTCTGGAAACACCATATATTTT. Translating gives CASSLEGSSGNTIYF.

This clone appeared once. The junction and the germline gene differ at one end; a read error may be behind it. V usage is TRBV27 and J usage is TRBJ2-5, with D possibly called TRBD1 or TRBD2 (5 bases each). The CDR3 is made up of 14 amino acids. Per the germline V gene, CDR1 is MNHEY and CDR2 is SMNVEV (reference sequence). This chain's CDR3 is CASSFRDRQQTQYF. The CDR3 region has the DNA TGTGCCAGCAGTTTCCGGGACCGCCAACAGACCCAGTACTTC.

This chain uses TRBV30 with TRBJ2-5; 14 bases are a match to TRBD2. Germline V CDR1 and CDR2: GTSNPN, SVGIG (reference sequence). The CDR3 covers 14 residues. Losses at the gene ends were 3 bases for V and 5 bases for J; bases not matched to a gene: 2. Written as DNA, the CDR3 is TGTGCCTGGAGGAGACTAGCGGGGGGGGAGACCCAGTACTTC. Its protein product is CAWRRLAGGETQYF.

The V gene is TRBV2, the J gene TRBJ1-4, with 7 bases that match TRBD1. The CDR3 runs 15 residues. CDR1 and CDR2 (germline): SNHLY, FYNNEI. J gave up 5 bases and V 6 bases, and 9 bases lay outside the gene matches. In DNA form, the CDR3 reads TGTGCCAGCAGCCTTGAGAAGACAGGGAATGAAAAACTGTTTTTT. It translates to CASSLEKTGNEKLFF.

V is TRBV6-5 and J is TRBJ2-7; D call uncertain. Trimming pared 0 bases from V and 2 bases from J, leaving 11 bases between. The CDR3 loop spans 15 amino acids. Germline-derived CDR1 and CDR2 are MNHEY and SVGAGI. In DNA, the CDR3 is TGTGCCAGCAGTTACTCTTTTACGGAGCCCTACGAGCAGTACTTC. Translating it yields CASSYSFTEPYEQYF.